This record covers a single T cell receptor beta chain. What antigen it recognizes has not been identified. No base-level quality is on record; no much larger clone is a single base apart. The entry originates in a study of control samples from healthy donors and cancer patients (dated by TCRdb to the early 2020s). The CDR3, from cysteine to phenylalanine, totals 15 residues. Only the CDR3 portion is preserved as DNA: 45 bases, with reading frame beginning at the first base. CDR1 LNHDA and CDR2 SQIVND were looked up in the germline V gene (reference sequence). Compared with germline, V lacks 6 bases and J lacks 8 bases; bases without a gene match: 12. The library was built by means of the immunoSEQ multiplex PCR assay. TCRdb carries this immuneACCESS record with in-frame sequences only. Its versions omit some clonotypes, under half of them owing to an unresolved V gene in the studies checked, with the rest unexplained. The sample has approximately 150,000 clones on record, about 90% of them singletons. Clones ranked in the top ten supply 2% to 2.5% of the sample.

This chain joins TRBV19 to TRBJ2-3; the junction holds 9 bases that match TRBD2. The source of this sequence is a woman aged 40 to 50 in good health. Sequencing was carried out using blood. The DNA sequence reads TGTGCCAGTAGCCCCGGGACTAGCTGGTTGGTTACGCAGTATTTT. Translated, this gives CASSPGTSWLVTQYF. Reference TRBV19 and TRBJ2-3 proteins supply the regions before and after the CDR3; the full variable domain is: DGGITQSPKYLFRKEGQNVTLSCEQNLNHDAMYWYRQDPGQGLRLIYYSQIVNDFQKGDIAEGYSVSREKKESFPLTVTSAQKNPTAFYLCASSPGTSWLVTQYFGPGTRLTVL.